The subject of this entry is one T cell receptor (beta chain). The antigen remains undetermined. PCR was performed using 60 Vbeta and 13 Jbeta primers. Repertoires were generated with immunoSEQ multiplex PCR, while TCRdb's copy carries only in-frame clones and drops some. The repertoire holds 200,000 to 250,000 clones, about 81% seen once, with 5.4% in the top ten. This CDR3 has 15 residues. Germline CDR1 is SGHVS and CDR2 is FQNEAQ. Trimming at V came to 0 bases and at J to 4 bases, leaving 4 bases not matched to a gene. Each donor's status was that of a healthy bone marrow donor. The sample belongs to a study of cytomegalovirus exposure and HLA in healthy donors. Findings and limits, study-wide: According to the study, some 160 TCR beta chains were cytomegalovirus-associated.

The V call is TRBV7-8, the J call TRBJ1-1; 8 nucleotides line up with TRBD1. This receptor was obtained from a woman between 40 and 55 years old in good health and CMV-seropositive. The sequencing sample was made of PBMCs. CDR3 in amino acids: CASSLADRVPTEAFF. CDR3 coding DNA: TGTGCCAGCAGCTTAGCGGACAGGGTGCCCACTGAAGCTTTCTTT. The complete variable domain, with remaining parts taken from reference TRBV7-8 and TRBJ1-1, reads GAGVSQSPRYKVAKRGQDVALRCDPISGHVSLFWYQQALGQGPEFLTYFQNEAQLDKSGLPSDRFFAERPEGSVSTLKIQRTQQEDSAVYLCASSLADRVPTEAFFGQGTRLTVV.